The 22 T cell receptor beta chains below all came from one sample that was sequenced in a study of control samples from healthy donors and cancer patients. The method was immunoSEQ multiplex PCR; TCRdb's version includes in-frame clones alone and lacks a portion of them. The repertoire has tens of thousands of clones, 84% of them found once; the top ten carry about 35%. Source material: PBMCs. Receptor source: a man between 65 and 85 years old with lung cancer.

The rearrangement uses TRBV23-1 and TRBJ2-1; D is perhaps TRBD2 (6 bases). TRBV23-1 is assigned to the ORF class and has an uncertain function. Trimming pared 4 bases from V and 8 bases from J, leaving 9 bases between. The CDR3 runs to 12 residues. The CDR3 region is CASSLVADEQFF. In nucleotides, the CDR3 is TGCGCCAGCAGTCTGGTAGCGGATGAGCAGTTCTTC.

About this clone: Relative to the germline gene, one junction end is altered; a read error may explain this. The V and J genes are TRBV11-3 and TRBJ2-3, with D maybe TRBD1 (5 bases). Germline V CDR1 and CDR2: SGHNT, YENEEA. This CDR3 comprises 16 residues. CDR3 in DNA: TGTGCCGGCAGCTTAACGGCAGGGTGGTTTGGAGATACGCAGTATTTT. Protein sequence: CAGSLTAGWFGDTQYF. Looking up the rest from reference TRBV11-3 and TRBJ2-3 gives the full variable domain: EAGVVQSPRYKIIEKKQPVAFWCNPISGHNTLYWYLQNLGQGPELLIRYENEEAVDDSQLPKDRFSAERLKGVDSTLKIQPAELGDSAVYLCAGSLTAGWFGDTQYFGPGTRLTVL.

The V and J genes are TRBV6-5 and TRBJ1-4, with TRBD1 identical over 10 bases. The V gene's germline CDR1 is MNHEY and CDR2 SVGAGI. The CDR3 covers 16 residues. Losses at the gene ends were 0 bases for V and 7 bases for J; bases not matched to a gene: 5. CDR3 sequence: CASSYSGGTGAEKLFF. In DNA form, the CDR3 reads TGTGCCAGCAGTTACTCGGGGGGGACAGGGGCTGAAAAACTGTTTTTT.

This rearrangement joins TRBV18 to TRBJ1-1; possibly TRBD1 for D (5 bases). Germline CDR1 is KGHSH and CDR2 is LQKENI. The CDR3 is 16 residues long. V was clipped by 3 bases and J by 2 bases, with 16 bases between them. CDR3 sequence: CASSPLQTGGNTEAFF. The CDR3 region has the DNA TGTGCCAGCTCACCCCTGCAGACTGGGGGTAACACTGAAGCTTTCTTT.

The V call is TRBV30, the J call TRBJ1-5; maybe TRBD1 (5 bases). Between the trimmed V and J ends, which lost 5 bases and 5 bases, there was a span of 13 bases. This CDR3 spans 13 amino acids. The V gene's germline CDR1 is GTSNPN and CDR2 SVGIG (reference sequence). CDR3: CAWAPGEDQPQHF. In DNA, the CDR3 is TGTGCCTGGGCTCCGGGGGAGGATCAGCCCCAGCATTTT.

This chain joins TRBV9 and TRBJ2-2; 9 bases fit TRBD2. Germline CDR1 SGDLS, CDR2 YYNGEE. This CDR3 spans 17 amino acids. With 0 bases clipped from V and 4 bases from J, the junction kept 7 bases outside the gene matches. CDR3 sequence reads: CASSVGRGGAGTGELFF. CDR3 DNA: TGTGCCAGCAGCGTAGGTCGCGGGGGGGCCGGCACCGGGGAGCTGTTTTTT.

This clone was seen a few times. The chain uses TRBV27 and TRBJ2-7; 8 bases are shared with TRBD1. After removal of 6 bases from V and 4 bases from J, the junction contained 8 bases not matched to a gene. The germline gives CDR1 MNHEY, CDR2 SMNVEV (reference sequence). The CDR3 loop spans 14 amino acids. The CDR3, as DNA: TGTGCCAGCAGGCGGCAGGGGGCTGATTACGAGCAGTACTTC. It yields the protein CASRRQGADYEQYF.

CDR3 amino acids: CASSFPGPSGETQYF. CDR3 nucleotides: TGTGCCAGCAGTTTCCCGGGGCCCAGTGGGGAGACCCAGTACTTC. The chain combines TRBV28 with TRBJ2-5; D tentatively reads TRBD1 or TRBD2 (5 bases each). Germline CDR1 reads MDHEN; CDR2 reads SYDVKM. CDR3 length: 15 residues. The V end lost 3 bases, the J end lost 5 bases, and 16 bases lay between the germline ends.

The chain recombines TRBV12-5 with TRBJ2-7, with unresolved D. Trimming stripped 5 bases from V and 6 bases from J, with 8 bases between. CDR3 length equals 11 residues. Germline-derived CDR1 and CDR2 are LGHNT and FRNRAP. The CDR3 DNA sequence: TGTGCTAGTGGTCACGGAAGCGAGCAGTACTTC. Translating it yields CASGHGSEQYF.

The chain uses TRBV5-1 and TRBJ1-1; no clear D gene. V was trimmed by 4 bases and J by 0 bases, leaving 13 bases between them. The CDR3 consists of 15 residues. In germline, CDR1 is SGHRS, CDR2 YFSETQ. The chain's CDR3 is CASSLSPSLNTEAFF. The DNA of the CDR3 is TGCGCCAGCAGCCTTTCGCCAAGCTTGAACACTGAAGCTTTCTTT.

This sequence joins TRBV3-1 (or the pseudogene TRBV3-2) and TRBJ2-4, with D tentatively TRBD1 (6 bases). The germline CDR1 and CDR2 sequences are LGHDT and YNNKEL (reference sequence). CDR3 length: 17 amino acids. Trimming left V 0 bases short and J 6 bases short, with 18 bases between. The CDR3: CASSQDGGRQWRNIQYF. DNA of the CDR3: TGTGCCAGCAGCCAAGATGGGGGCCGGCAGTGGAGAAACATTCAGTACTTC.

This clone has just a few counts. The J gene is TRBJ2-7, the V gene TRBV29-1; 10 positions match TRBD1. This CDR3 is 13 amino acids long. Per the germline V gene, CDR1 is SQVTM and CDR2 is ANQGSEA. J lost 7 bases, V lost 2 bases, and 5 bases had no gene match. CDR3 DNA sequence: TGCAGCGTTGAACGGACAGGGGGATGGGAGCAGTACTTC. Translating it yields CSVERTGGWEQYF.

The V and J genes are TRBV29-1 and TRBJ2-7; D uncertain. This CDR3 contains 11 residues. The germline V gene has CDR1 SQVTM and CDR2 ANQGSEA. V was trimmed by 4 bases and J by 3 bases, leaving 7 bases between them. Here the CDR3 reads CSVAQDYEQYF. CDR3 DNA sequence: TGCAGCGTTGCGCAGGACTACGAGCAGTACTTC.

V and J are TRBV19 and TRBJ1-2, with a possible D match to TRBD1 (5 bases). CDR1 and CDR2 (germline): LNHDA, SQIVND (reference sequence). The CDR3 consists of 16 residues. The V end lost 5 bases, the J end lost 1 base, and 17 bases lay between the germline ends. The CDR3 DNA reads TGTGCCAGTAGTCTCGGGGCCCTGGGATATAACTATGGCTACACCTTC. This codes for CASSLGALGYNYGYTF.

J is TRBJ1-1 and V is TRBV7-3; 7 bases align to TRBD1. V lost 4 bases, J lost 2 bases, and 10 bases stayed unmatched. CDR1 SGHTA and CDR2 FQGTGA come from the germline V gene. The CDR3 consists of 16 residues. CDR3 DNA sequence: TGTGCCAGCAGCTCCGGTGGGACAGCTAGAAACACTGAAGCTTTCTTT. This encodes CASSSGGTARNTEAFF.

The chain carries TRBV2 and TRBJ1-5, with 8 bases that match TRBD1. The V gene's germline CDR1 is SNHLY and CDR2 FYNNEI. CDR3 length equals 16 residues. With 4 bases clipped from V and 3 bases from J, the junction kept 8 bases outside the gene matches. The CDR3: CASSGLDRAFNQPQHF. The CDR3 region has the DNA TGTGCCAGCAGTGGCCTGGACAGGGCCTTCAATCAGCCCCAGCATTTT.

The chain carries TRBV27 and TRBJ2-1; D possibly corresponds to TRBD1 (6 bases). Germline V CDR1 and CDR2: MNHEY, SMNVEV (reference sequence). Trimming removed 3 bases from V and 6 bases from J, with 12 bases in between. The CDR3 loop spans 14 amino acids. CDR3 loop: CASSFSTGRNEQFF. Written as DNA, the CDR3 is TGTGCCAGCAGTTTCTCCACAGGGCGCAATGAGCAGTTCTTC.

The chain uses TRBV5-4 and TRBJ2-2; D unclear. Trimming removed 0 bases at V and 6 bases at J, with 6 bases between. In germline, CDR1 is SGHNT, CDR2 YYREEE (reference sequence). This CDR3 contains 13 residues. The CDR3 loop reads CASSLDGPGELFF. The CDR3, as DNA: TGTGCCAGCAGCTTGGATGGGCCCGGGGAGCTGTTTTTT.

This clone was detected once. The genes are TRBV5-6 and TRBJ1-6; 7 nucleotides align to TRBD1. Germline V gene sequence: CDR1 SGHDT, CDR2 YYEEEE. This CDR3 is built from 14 residues. V trimming: 3 bases; J trimming: 7 bases; junction bases outside the gene matches: 4. The CDR3 loop is CASSYRDRNSPLHF. CDR3 nucleotides: TGTGCCAGCAGCTACCGGGACAGAAATTCACCCCTCCACTTT.

The genes are TRBV28 and TRBJ1-1; 8 nucleotides agree with TRBD1. This CDR3 has 14 amino acids. V gave up 6 bases and J gave up 8 bases; unmatched junction bases: 11. Per germline, CDR1 MDHEN and CDR2 SYDVKM. The CDR3 is CASSSNRQGLEAFF. The CDR3 nucleotides read TGTGCCAGCAGCTCTAACCGACAGGGGCTAGAAGCTTTCTTT.

The V gene is TRBV5-1, the J gene TRBJ2-1; either TRBD1 or TRBD2 may supply D (6 bases each). V was shortened by 3 bases and J by 2 bases, with 21 bases between the two germline ends. Germline loops: CDR1 SGHRS, CDR2 YFSETQ. This CDR3 contains 18 residues. The CDR3 sequence is CASSSPGEGGNTYNEQFF. DNA of the CDR3: TGCGCCAGCAGCTCACCGGGGGAAGGGGGGAACACCTACAATGAGCAGTTCTTC.

The J gene is TRBJ1-5, the V gene TRBV30; D is unresolved. CDR1 is GTSNPN and CDR2 is SVGIG in the germline V gene (reference sequence). The CDR3 length is 13 residues. Trimming removed 5 bases from V and 0 bases from J, with 8 bases in between. CDR3 protein: CAWAGNSNQPQHF. The CDR3, as DNA: TGTGCCTGGGCGGGAAATAGCAATCAGCCCCAGCATTTT.